These 29 T cell receptor beta chains were all obtained from the same sample, sequenced in a study of T-cell reconstitution after alpha-beta-depleted transplantation in children. Construction of the TCRbeta library involved unique molecular identifiers. Each CDR3 protein is one row after TCRdb ran MiXCR on the PCR reads. The sample carries 440,000 or so distinct CDR3 sequences, roughly a tenth recorded once. The sequences come from PBMCs from the stem cell graft donor, collected from the stem cell graft. These receptors were obtained from a human donor who donated a stem cell graft to a child with acute myeloid leukemia.

This chain uses TRBV6-5 with TRBJ1-5; D is undetermined. Germline loops: CDR1 MNHEY, CDR2 SVGAGI. This CDR3 has 13 residues. V dropped 2 bases and J dropped 5 bases, with 7 bases sitting between them. CDR3 DNA: TGTGCCAGCAGTTACGGCCAGGATCAGCCCCAGCATTTT. Residues: CASSYGQDQPQHF.

Notes on this clonotype: Being one base from a much bigger clone, this may be a read error. The chain carries TRBV11-2 and TRBJ2-5; TRBD1 agrees at 9 bases. This CDR3 is 15 amino acids long. The germline gives CDR1 SGHAT, CDR2 FQNNGV. The CDR3 loop is CASSRPGQGAQTHYF. The CDR3 nucleotides read TGTGCCAGCAGCCGGCCGGGACAGGGTGCGCAGACCCACTACTTC.

CDR3 sequence (DNA): TGCAGTGCCACCAGCGGGACCACCAACAATGAGCAGTTCTTC. This codes for CSATSGTTNNEQFF. The chain couples TRBV20-1 to TRBJ2-1; 7 bases are shared with TRBD2. Trimming took 6 bases from V and 5 from J; bases not matched to a gene: 10. The CDR3 loop spans 14 amino acids. CDR1 DFQATT and CDR2 SNEGSKA come from the germline V gene (reference sequence).

This chain connects TRBV6-5 to TRBJ2-1; the D gene is possibly TRBD1 (5 bases). The germline CDR1 and CDR2 sequences are MNHEY and SVGAGI. The CDR3 length is 15 residues. The germline V and J ends were trimmed by 2 bases and 5 bases, with 13 bases remaining between them. CDR3 bases: TGTGCCAGCAGTTACGCGGCAGGGAACAACAATGAGCAGTTCTTC. Residues: CASSYAAGNNNEQFF.

The rearrangement links TRBV7-2 to TRBJ2-3; 10 nucleotides agree with TRBD2. Germline lookup yields CDR1 SGHTA and CDR2 FQGNSA. Losses at the gene ends were 5 bases for V and 5 bases for J; bases not matched to a gene: 13. This CDR3 is built from 17 residues. The CDR3 region is CASSRNGGASGRDTQYF. DNA of the CDR3: TGTGCCAGCAGCCGAAACGGTGGTGCTAGCGGGAGAGATACGCAGTATTTT.

Only a few counts were recorded for this clonotype. The rearrangement links TRBV15 to TRBJ1-5, with D maybe TRBD1 (5 bases). The CDR3 runs 15 residues. Trimming left V 1 base short and J 1 base short, with 8 bases between. Per germline, CDR1 LNHNV and CDR2 YYDKDF (reference sequence). CDR3 DNA: TGTGCCACCAGCAGAGCGGGGACGAGCAATCAGCCCCAGCATTTT. Translating gives CATSRAGTSNQPQHF.

This clonotype was observed a handful of times. The rearrangement links TRBV6-5 to TRBJ2-5; no clear D. The CDR3 is made up of 15 amino acids. Trimming stripped 1 base from V and 0 bases from J, with 9 bases between. CDR1 and CDR2 from the germline V gene are MNHEY and SVGAGI. The CDR3 sequence: CASSYWKDYQETQYF. For the CDR3, the DNA is TGTGCCAGCAGTTACTGGAAAGACTACCAAGAGACCCAGTACTTC.

This clonotype has only a few counts. This chain uses TRBV20-1 with TRBJ2-7; 11 bases map to TRBD1. The CDR3 contains 15 residues. CDR1 and CDR2 from the germline V gene are DFQATT and SNEGSKA (reference sequence). V dropped 4 bases and J dropped 5; count of bases not matched to a gene: 10. DNA of the CDR3: TGCAGTGCTATCCTCTGGGACAGGGGGTATAACGAGCAGTACTTC. This codes for CSAILWDRGYNEQYF.

The chain employs TRBV24-1 and TRBJ2-1; D is unclear. CDR3 length: 15 residues. The germline CDR1 and CDR2 sequences are KGHDR and SFDVKD. With 5 bases removed from V and 2 bases from J, the gap between germline ends came to 12 bases. The CDR3 sequence: CATSVSRRAYNEQFF. The CDR3 DNA is TGTGCCACCAGTGTTTCCCGACGGGCCTACAATGAGCAGTTCTTC.

This clonotype has just a few counts. The chain is built from TRBV27 and TRBJ1-1, with D uncertain. Germline CDR1 and CDR2: MNHEY and SMNVEV (reference sequence). The CDR3 has 16 residues. V was shortened by 3 bases and J by 1 base, with 15 bases between the two germline ends. Here the CDR3 DNA reads TGTGCCAGCAGTTTTGACAAGGCAGTGAGGAACACTGAAGCTTTCTTT. It encodes CASSFDKAVRNTEAFF.

V and J are TRBV11-2 and TRBJ1-1; no definite D call. The ends were cut back, 3 bases at V and 3 bases at J, with 11 bases in the middle. Germline V gives CDR1 SGHAT, CDR2 FQNNGV. The CDR3 covers 14 residues. Here the CDR3 reads CASSFQVGDTEAFF. CDR3 coding DNA: TGTGCCAGCAGCTTTCAGGTCGGGGACACTGAAGCTTTCTTT.

In its sample, this clonotype was seen once. Germline is not matched at one junction end, which may reflect a read error. The CDR3: CAWSNRGRKSANTIYF. The CDR3 region has the DNA TGTGCCTGGAGCAACAGGGGCAGAAAGTCTGCAAACACCATATATTTT. J is TRBJ1-3 and V is TRBV30, with TRBD1 identical over 7 bases. The CDR3 contains 16 residues. Germline V gene lookup returns CDR1 GTSNPN and CDR2 SVGIG (reference sequence).

V is TRBV6-2 or TRBV6-3 and J is TRBJ1-1; D possibly corresponds to TRBD1 (6 bases). There are 15 residues in the CDR3. Germline assignment: CDR1 MNHEY and CDR2 SVGEGT. The V end was cut by 5 bases, the J end by 4 bases, with 17 bases between. For the CDR3, the DNA is TGTGCCAGCAGTCCTACTAGGGGGTCGATCACTGAAGCTTTCTTT. This codes for CASSPTRGSITEAFF.

This clonotype appeared many times. The gene calls are TRBV12-3 or TRBV12-4 and TRBJ2-1; the match to TRBD1 covers 9 bases. After removal of 7 bases from V and 10 bases from J, the junction contained 11 bases not matched to a gene. This CDR3 has 14 amino acids. CDR3 nucleotide sequence: TGTGCCAGCAAATTCGGGACAGGGTTGGTCGAGCAGTTCTTC. This sequence encodes CASKFGTGLVEQFF.

The table lists this clonotype with a few counts. The CDR3 region is CATSDDRYNEQFF. The CDR3 nucleotides are TGTGCCACCAGTGATGACAGGTACAATGAGCAGTTCTTC. The rearrangement links TRBV24-1 to TRBJ2-1; D is perhaps TRBD1 (6 bases). The CDR3 totals 13 residues. The germline V and J ends were trimmed by 3 bases and 4 bases, with 6 bases remaining between them. Germline V gene data show CDR1 as KGHDR and CDR2 as SFDVKD.

This clonotype was picked up a small number of times. The chain is built from TRBV3-1 and TRBJ2-7, with D possibly matching TRBD1 (5 bases). V gave up 4 bases and J gave up 3 bases, with 10 bases separating them. Germline CDR1 reads LGHDT; CDR2 reads YNNKEL (reference sequence). The CDR3 contains 13 residues. The CDR3 DNA reads TGTGCCAGCAGCCGGGGCCTCCTCTACGAGCAGTACGTC. Residues: CASSRGLLYEQYV.

This chain uses TRBV12-3 or TRBV12-4 with TRBJ1-1, with 12 bases identical to TRBD1. Unmatched junction bases numbered 15, after V lost 6 bases and J lost 4 bases. This CDR3 contains 18 residues. This CDR3 reads CASRILTGTGGGSTEAFF. The DNA of the CDR3 is TGTGCCAGCAGGATCCTAACCGGGACAGGGGGCGGGAGCACTGAAGCTTTCTTT.

The rearrangement uses TRBV5-1 and TRBJ2-5; D not resolved. The V gene lost 0 bases and the J gene lost 3 bases, with 6 bases spanning the gap. Germline CDR1 reads SGHRS; CDR2 reads YFSETQ. CDR3 size: 13 residues. CDR3 nucleotides: TGCGCCAGCAGCTTGGCCAGGAAAGAGACCCAGTACTTC. This codes for CASSLARKETQYF.

The V gene is TRBV7-8, the J gene TRBJ2-3, with TRBD2 matching over 7 bases. Unmatched junction bases numbered 11, after V lost 4 bases and J lost 4 bases. Germline lookup yields CDR1 SGHVS and CDR2 FQNEAQ. The CDR3 has 16 amino acids. The CDR3 nucleotides read TGTGCCAGCAGCTGGGGCTTGCGGGAGAGGCCAGATACGCAGTATTTT. This encodes CASSWGLRERPDTQYF.

The rearrangement joins TRBV27 to TRBJ2-7, with D possibly matching TRBD2 (6 bases). Germline V gene data show CDR1 as MNHEY and CDR2 as SMNVEV (reference sequence). V shed 3 bases and J shed 7 bases, with 13 bases lying between them. This CDR3 spans 13 amino acids. CDR3 protein: CASSFGRDLEQYF. The CDR3 DNA reads as TGTGCCAGCAGTTTCGGACGGGACTTGGAGCAGTACTTC.

This clonotype was counted between two and nine times. The chain employs TRBV10-3 and TRBJ2-7, with 10 nucleotides matching TRBD1. The V segment lost 10 bases and the J segment 6 bases; nucleotides outside the gene matches: 9. The V gene's germline CDR1 is ENHRY and CDR2 SYGVKD. This CDR3 spans 13 amino acids. The CDR3 sequence is CATRQGATAEQYF. In DNA form, the CDR3 reads TGTGCCACCAGACAGGGGGCGACGGCCGAGCAGTACTTC.

The genes are TRBV20-1 and TRBJ1-1; no clear D gene. Germline V gene lookup returns CDR1 DFQATT and CDR2 SNEGSKA (reference sequence). V was trimmed by 1 base and J by 0 bases, leaving 9 bases between them. The CDR3 covers 14 residues. CDR3 coding DNA: TGCAGTGCTAGAGGCAGTCCCATGAACACTGAAGCTTTCTTT. It codes for CSARGSPMNTEAFF.

This clonotype was observed a handful of times. V gene TRBV5-1 combines with J gene TRBJ2-1, with D maybe TRBD2 (6 bases). The CDR3 has 16 residues. Germline assignment: CDR1 SGHRS and CDR2 YFSETQ. The V end was cut by 0 bases, the J end by 0 bases, with 10 bases between. The CDR3 sequence: CASSLGVADSYNEQFF. For the CDR3, the DNA is TGCGCCAGCAGCTTGGGGGTAGCGGACTCCTACAATGAGCAGTTCTTC. Looking up the rest from reference TRBV5-1 and TRBJ2-1 gives the full variable domain: KAGVTQTPRYLIKTRGQQVTLSCSPISGHRSVSWYQQTPGQGLQFLFEYFSETQRNKGNFPGRFSGRQFSNSRSEMNVSTLELGDSALYLCASSLGVADSYNEQFFGPGTRLTVL.

The chain joins TRBV20-1 to TRBJ2-7; 7 nucleotides agree with TRBD1. This CDR3 is built from 15 residues. Germline V gene data show CDR1 as DFQATT and CDR2 as SNEGSKA (reference sequence). V was pared by 0 bases and J by 2 bases, with 7 bases of the junction left unmatched. The CDR3 spells CSARDRTGDPYEQYF. The CDR3, as DNA: TGCAGTGCTAGAGATCGAACAGGGGACCCCTACGAGCAGTACTTC.

This clonotype was found many times. The chain carries TRBV6-1 and TRBJ2-3; 11 bases agree with TRBD2. Looked up from germline, CDR1 is MNHNS and CDR2 is SASEGT. The CDR3 contains 15 residues. V shed 6 bases, J shed 3 bases, and the junction held 5 bases outside the gene matches. CDR3: CASRARLAGTDTQYF. Here the CDR3 DNA reads TGTGCCAGCAGGGCACGACTAGCGGGGACAGATACGCAGTATTTT.

The sample holds many counts of this clonotype. The V gene is TRBV4-1, the J gene TRBJ1-2; D perhaps matches TRBD1 (5 bases). The germline V gene has CDR1 MGHRA and CDR2 YSYEKL. This CDR3 is built from 16 residues. Trimming stripped 0 bases from V and 4 bases from J, with 15 bases between. The CDR3, as DNA: TGCGCCAGCAGCCAAGACCGTCAGGGAGGAATCTATGGCTACACCTTC. Its protein product is CASSQDRQGGIYGYTF.

V gene TRBV29-1 combines with J gene TRBJ2-7, with a weak D call TRBD2 (5 bases). This CDR3 is 11 amino acids long. V dropped 5 bases and J dropped 5 bases, with 10 bases sitting between them. Germline loops: CDR1 SQVTM, CDR2 ANQGSEA. The CDR3 loop reads CSVSHGDEQYF. The CDR3 DNA sequence: TGCAGCGTTAGCCACGGGGACGAGCAGTACTTC.

The chain has TRBV9 and TRBJ2-4; D is unresolved. Germline lookup yields CDR1 SGDLS and CDR2 YYNGEE. The CDR3 is made up of 15 amino acids. Deletions cut 0 bases from V and 5 bases from J, with 12 bases between. This CDR3 is CASSVGGSPENIQYF. CDR3 DNA: TGTGCCAGCAGCGTAGGGGGTAGTCCTGAAAACATTCAGTACTTC.

As to this clonotype: It may be a read error: a sequence one base away is much more abundant. The genes are TRBV20-1 and TRBJ2-5; 7 positions agree with TRBD1. The V gene's germline CDR1 is DFQATT and CDR2 SNEGSKA (reference sequence). The CDR3 is made up of 14 amino acids. V shed 0 bases and J 1 base; nucleotides not matched to a gene: 2. The CDR3 DNA sequence: TGCAGTGCTAGAGATTGGACAGGCCAAGAGACCCAGTACTTC. Translating it yields CSARDWTGQETQYF.